The 9 T cell receptor beta chains in this list originate from one sample, sequenced in a study of T-cell memory formation after mild COVID-19. TCRdb used MiXCR to reprocess the 5' RACE reads, holding one entry per CDR3 protein. The profile shows about 410,000 distinct CDR3 sequences, about a sixth of them singletons. The sequenced sample was PBMCs or a T cell subset sorted from them (not recorded which). The source of these receptors is a man aged 18-30 years who had mild COVID-19 (a few samples of this study predate the infection). Cell type and time point are not known.

V and J are TRBV30 and TRBJ2-7, with D uncertain. The CDR3 is 11 amino acids. CDR1 and CDR2 from the germline V gene are GTSNPN and SVGIG (reference sequence). Trimming took off 4 bases at V and 3 bases at J, with 7 bases between the two ends. DNA of the CDR3: TGTGCCTGGACCACCATCTACGAGCAGTACTTC. Translated, it gives CAWTTIYEQYF.

This clonotype appeared a few times. V gene TRBV7-9 combines with J gene TRBJ2-1; D remains ambiguous. The CDR3 runs to 13 residues. The germline V and J ends were trimmed by 1 base and 10 bases, with 11 bases remaining between them. Germline CDR1 reads SEHNR; CDR2 reads FQNEAQ (reference sequence). The CDR3 reads CASSLGQVDEQFF. The DNA for the CDR3 is TGTGCCAGCAGCTTAGGGCAGGTTGACGAGCAGTTCTTC.

This clonotype has more than one count but fewer than ten. The chain combines TRBV4-1 with TRBJ1-1, with unresolved D. V gave up 1 base and J gave up 2 bases, with 11 bases separating them. There are 15 residues in the CDR3. Germline V gene lookup returns CDR1 MGHRA and CDR2 YSYEKL. Here the CDR3 reads CASSQALQKNTEAFF. The CDR3 DNA follows: TGCGCCAGCAGCCAAGCCCTCCAAAAAAACACTGAAGCTTTCTTT.

The V gene is TRBV5-1, the J gene TRBJ1-1; TRBD1 matches at 8 bases. Germline assignment: CDR1 SGHRS and CDR2 YFSETQ. J lost 3 bases, V lost 0 bases, and 13 bases had no gene match. CDR3 length: 18 residues. For the CDR3, the DNA is TGCGCCAGCAGCTTGGTGGCAGGGGGCTTGAGAAAGGACACTGAAGCTTTCTTT. Its translation is CASSLVAGGLRKDTEAFF. The complete variable domain, with remaining parts taken from reference TRBV5-1 and TRBJ1-1, reads KAGVTQTPRYLIKTRGQQVTLSCSPISGHRSVSWYQQTPGQGLQFLFEYFSETQRNKGNFPGRFSGRQFSNSRSEMNVSTLELGDSALYLCASSLVAGGLRKDTEAFFGQGTRLTVV.

This clonotype was detected only a few times. The J gene is TRBJ2-6, the V gene TRBV6-6, with unresolved D. With 2 bases removed from V and 0 bases from J, the gap between germline ends came to 20 bases. This CDR3 region has 20 residues. Germline V lookup: CDR1 MNHNY, CDR2 SVGAGI (reference sequence). The CDR3 sequence: CASSYRPGRLPSSGANVLTF. The CDR3, as DNA: TGTGCCAGCAGTTACCGGCCAGGACGCCTTCCCAGCTCTGGGGCCAACGTCCTGACTTTC.

This clonotype was counted only a few times. The V call is TRBV5-1, the J call TRBJ2-5, with D unresolved. Germline V gives CDR1 SGHRS, CDR2 YFSETQ. With 0 bases removed from V and 2 bases from J, the gap between germline ends came to 11 bases. The CDR3 length is 15 residues. CDR3 coding DNA: TGCGCCAGCAGCTTGGCCATGGCCGCACAAGAGACCCAGTACTTC. Translated: CASSLAMAAQETQYF.

DNA of the CDR3: TGTGCCACCGAGGGCAAGGGGGCGGCGAATGAGCAGTTCTTC. Protein product: CATEGKGAANEQFF. The chain links TRBV7-9 to TRBJ2-1, with TRBD1 matching over 7 bases. CDR3 length equals 14 residues. The germline gives CDR1 SEHNR, CDR2 FQNEAQ (reference sequence). J gave up 7 bases and V 10 bases, and 13 bases lay outside the gene matches.

The sample holds a few counts of this clonotype. This chain uses TRBV7-9 with TRBJ2-7; the D call may be TRBD1 or TRBD2 (6 bases each). The germline V gene encodes CDR1 SEHNR and CDR2 FQNEAQ (reference sequence). Trimming left V 5 bases short and J 3 bases short, with 17 bases between. This CDR3 is 15 amino acids long. CDR3: CASSRAGGSFYEQYF. The CDR3 nucleotides read TGTGCCAGCAGCCGTGCCGGGGGCAGCTTCTACGAGCAGTACTTC.

The chain employs TRBV7-8 and TRBJ1-2; the D gene is possibly TRBD1 (6 bases). The CDR3 covers 15 residues. Trimming shortened V by 5 bases and J by 3 bases, and 16 bases separated the two germline ends. Germline V gene data show CDR1 as SGHVS and CDR2 as FQNEAQ. This CDR3 is CASSTGRGLHYGYTF. The CDR3 bases are TGTGCCAGCAGCACTGGCAGGGGTCTTCACTATGGCTACACCTTC.